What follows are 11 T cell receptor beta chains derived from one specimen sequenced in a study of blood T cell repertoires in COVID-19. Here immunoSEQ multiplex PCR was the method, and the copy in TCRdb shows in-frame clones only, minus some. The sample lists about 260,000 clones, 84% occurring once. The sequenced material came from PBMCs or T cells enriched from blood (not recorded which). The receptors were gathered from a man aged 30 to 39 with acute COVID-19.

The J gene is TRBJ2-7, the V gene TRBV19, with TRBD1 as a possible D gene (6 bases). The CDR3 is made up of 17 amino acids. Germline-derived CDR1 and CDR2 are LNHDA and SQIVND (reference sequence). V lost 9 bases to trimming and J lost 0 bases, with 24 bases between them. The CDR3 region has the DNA TGTGCCAGCCCTACACTGGACCGGGACACCTACTCCTACGAGCAGTACGTC. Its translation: CASPTLDRDTYSYEQYV.

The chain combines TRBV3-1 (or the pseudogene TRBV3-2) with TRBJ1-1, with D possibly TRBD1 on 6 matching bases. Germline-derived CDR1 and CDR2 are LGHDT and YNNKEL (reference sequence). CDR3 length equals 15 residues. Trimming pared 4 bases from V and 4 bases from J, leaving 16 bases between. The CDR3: CASSRSKGGVTEAFF. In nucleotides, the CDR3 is TGTGCCAGCAGCCGATCGAAAGGGGGGGTCACTGAAGCTTTCTTT.

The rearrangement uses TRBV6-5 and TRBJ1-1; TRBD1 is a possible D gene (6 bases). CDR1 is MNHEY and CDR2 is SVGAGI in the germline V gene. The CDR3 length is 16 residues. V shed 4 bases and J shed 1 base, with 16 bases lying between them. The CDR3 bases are TGTGCCAGCAGTTTAACCAGGGGCTCGGGGAACACTGAAGCTTTCTTT. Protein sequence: CASSLTRGSGNTEAFF.

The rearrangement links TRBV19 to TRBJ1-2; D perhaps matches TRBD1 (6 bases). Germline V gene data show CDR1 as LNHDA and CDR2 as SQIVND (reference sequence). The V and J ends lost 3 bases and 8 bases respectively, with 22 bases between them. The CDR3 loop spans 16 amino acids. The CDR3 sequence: CASSIHQGLKGEGYTF. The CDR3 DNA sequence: TGTGCCAGTAGTATCCATCAGGGGCTAAAGGGTGAGGGCTACACCTTC.

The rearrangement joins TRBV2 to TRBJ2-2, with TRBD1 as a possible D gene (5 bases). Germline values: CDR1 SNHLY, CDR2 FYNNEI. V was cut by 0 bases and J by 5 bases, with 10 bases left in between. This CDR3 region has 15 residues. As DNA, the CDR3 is TGTGCCAGCAGTGAAGCGGCAGGGCTGACCGGGGAGCTGTTTTTT. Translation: CASSEAAGLTGELFF. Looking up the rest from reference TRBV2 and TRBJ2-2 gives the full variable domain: EPEVTQTPSHQVTQMGQEVILRCVPISNHLYFYWYRQILGQKVEFLVSFYNNEISEKSEIFDDQFSVERPDGSNFTLKIRSTKLEDSAMYFCASSEAAGLTGELFFGEGSRLTVL.

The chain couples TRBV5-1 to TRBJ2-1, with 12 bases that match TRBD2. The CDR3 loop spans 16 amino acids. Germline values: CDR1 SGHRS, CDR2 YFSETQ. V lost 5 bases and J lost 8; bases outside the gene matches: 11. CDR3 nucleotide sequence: TGCGCCAGCAGTCCGGGACTAGCGGGTCCTGGACATGAGCAGTTCTTC. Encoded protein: CASSPGLAGPGHEQFF.

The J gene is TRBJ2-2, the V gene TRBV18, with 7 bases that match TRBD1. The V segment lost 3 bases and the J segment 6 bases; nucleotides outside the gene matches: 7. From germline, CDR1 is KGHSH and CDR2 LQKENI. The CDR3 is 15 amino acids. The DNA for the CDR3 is TGTGCCAGCTCACCGAGCCGCCAGGGGGCCGGGGAGCTGTTTTTT. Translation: CASSPSRQGAGELFF.

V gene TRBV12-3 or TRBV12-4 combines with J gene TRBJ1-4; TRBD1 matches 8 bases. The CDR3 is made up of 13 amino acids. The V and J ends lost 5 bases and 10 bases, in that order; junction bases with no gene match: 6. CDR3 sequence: CASSATGGGKLFF. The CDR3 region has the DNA TGTGCCAGCAGTGCTACAGGGGGAGGAAAACTGTTTTTT.

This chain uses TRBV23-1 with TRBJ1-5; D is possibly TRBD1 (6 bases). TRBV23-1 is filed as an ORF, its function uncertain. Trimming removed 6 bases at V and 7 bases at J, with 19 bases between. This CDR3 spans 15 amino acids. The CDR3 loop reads CASRYREVDKQPQHF. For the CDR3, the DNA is TGCGCCAGCAGATACAGGGAAGTGGATAAACAGCCCCAGCATTTT.

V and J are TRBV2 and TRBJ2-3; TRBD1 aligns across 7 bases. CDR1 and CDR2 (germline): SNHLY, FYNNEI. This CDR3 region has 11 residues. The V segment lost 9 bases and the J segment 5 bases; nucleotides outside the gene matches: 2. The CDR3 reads CASTGVDTQYF. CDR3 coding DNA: TGTGCCAGTACAGGGGTAGATACGCAGTATTTT.

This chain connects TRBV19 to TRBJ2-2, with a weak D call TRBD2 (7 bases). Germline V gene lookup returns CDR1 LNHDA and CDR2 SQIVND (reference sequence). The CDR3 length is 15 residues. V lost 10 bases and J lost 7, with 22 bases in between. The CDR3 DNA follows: TGTGCCATCCAAACTCCCGGGGGGCGCGGCGGGGAGCTGTTTTTT. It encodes CAIQTPGGRGGELFF.